This T cell receptor beta chain was captured in a study of blood T cells in healthy people across ages. Study context: Every two T cells gave about one barcoded beta molecule via template switching.

The total RNA that was extracted per sample amounted to at least 5 micrograms. It was with a sample-barcoded 5' primer and a J-beta primer mix that a second PCR of roughly 7 to 12 cycles was run. MiXCR, applied by TCRdb to the 5' RACE reads, yields one record per CDR3 protein. The repertoire includes fewer than 750,000 distinct CDR3 sequences, 45% to 60% of them detected once, and less than 15% sits in the top ten. This CDR3 region has 15 residues. Losses at the gene ends were 5 bases for V and 8 bases for J; bases not matched to a gene: 10. Germline V gene sequence: CDR1 SGDLS, CDR2 YYNGEE. Study findings and constraints: TCR beta diversity per million T cells fell roughly linearly with age. Diversity was higher, and naive CD4+ cells more numerous, in long-lived donors than in aged donors.

This clonotype has at least ten counts. What it binds is unknown. The J gene is TRBJ1-4, the V gene TRBV9; 9 nucleotides match TRBD1. Sequenced sample: blood. The sequence was collected from a woman older than 75 in good health. CDR3 sequence: CASSYSGQGGEKLFF. The CDR3 DNA sequence: TGTGCCAGCAGTTACTCGGGACAGGGAGGCGAAAAACTGTTTTTT.